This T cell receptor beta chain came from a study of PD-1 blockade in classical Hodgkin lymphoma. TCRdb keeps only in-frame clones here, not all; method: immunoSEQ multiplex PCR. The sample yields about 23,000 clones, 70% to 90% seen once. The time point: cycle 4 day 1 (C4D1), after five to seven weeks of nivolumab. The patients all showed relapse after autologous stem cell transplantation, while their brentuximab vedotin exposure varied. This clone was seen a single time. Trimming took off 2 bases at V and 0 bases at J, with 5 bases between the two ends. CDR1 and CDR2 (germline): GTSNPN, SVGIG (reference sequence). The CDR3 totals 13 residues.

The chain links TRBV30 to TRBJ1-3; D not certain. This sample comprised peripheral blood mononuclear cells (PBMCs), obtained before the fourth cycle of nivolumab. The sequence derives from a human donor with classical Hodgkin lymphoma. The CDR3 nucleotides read TGTGCCTGGAGTTCAGTCTCTGGAAACACCATATATTTT. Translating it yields CAWSSVSGNTIYF.